The T cell receptor beta chain described here comes from a study of OX40 agonist ivuxolimab in advanced cancers. Study background: In this trial design, patients received ivuxolimab intravenously at 0.01 to 10 mg/kg every 2 weeks.

Findings and limits, study-wide: Circulating CD4+ and CD8+ T cells showed clonal expansion by week 6 at 0.1 to 3.0 mg/kg.

Worth noting for this clone: The antigen is not known.

This CDR3 is built from 14 residues. Between the trimmed V and J ends, which lost 3 bases and 0 bases, there was a span of 7 bases. Germline CDR1 is MGHDK and CDR2 is SYGVNS. Here immunoSEQ multiplex PCR was the method, and the copy in TCRdb shows in-frame clones only, minus some. This sample yields roughly 70,000 clones, of which roughly 85% are seen a single time; approximately 0.78% belongs to the top ten. Sequenced here: CD4+ or CD8+ T cells sorted from blood, sampled in a trial of the OX40 agonist ivuxolimab. This clonotype originated in an adult with an advanced solid tumor such as melanoma, head and neck, liver or kidney cancer. The rearrangement joins TRBV25-1 to TRBJ2-3, with D uncertain. CDR3 nucleotides: TGTGCCAGCAGTGACAGGACGAGCACAGATACGCAGTATTTT. It is translated as CASSDRTSTDTQYF.